Following are 25 T cell receptor beta chains from one sample sequenced in a study of blood T cell repertoires in COVID-19 (dated by TCRdb to 2020 to 2021). Receptor libraries were prepared by the immunoSEQ multiplex PCR assay. This immuneACCESS table, as held by TCRdb, lists in-frame sequences with V and J called but not all clones. Of the missing ones, under half trace to an unresolved V gene in checked studies; the others have no known cause. The sample includes 300,000 or so clones, with roughly 90% observed a single time. Under 7.5% of the sample comes from the top ten. Material: peripheral blood. Every receptor here comes from a young man who had recovered from COVID-19.

The chain is built from TRBV3-1 (or the pseudogene TRBV3-2) and TRBJ1-1, with D tentatively TRBD1 (5 bases). Germline V CDR1 and CDR2: LGHDT, YNNKEL (reference sequence). The CDR3 is 13 amino acids. V lost 7 bases and J 4 bases, leaving 13 bases between the germline ends. The CDR3 is CASTITGGTEAFF. CDR3 in DNA: TGTGCCAGCACGATTACAGGTGGCACTGAAGCTTTCTTT.

The chain joins TRBV7-9 to TRBJ1-3; D might be TRBD1 (6 bases). CDR1 and CDR2 (germline): SEHNR, FQNEAQ (reference sequence). V was cut by 4 bases and J by 2 bases, with 15 bases left in between. This CDR3 contains 16 residues. The CDR3 DNA follows: TGTGCCAGCAGCTCTATGTACAGGGCTCCTGGAAACACCATATATTTT. It translates to CASSSMYRAPGNTIYF. Variable domain in full (rest from reference TRBV7-9 and TRBJ1-3): DTGVSQNPRHKITKRGQNVTFRCDPISEHNRLYWYRQTLGQGPEFLTYFQNEAQLEKSRLLSDRFSAERPKGSFSTLEIQRTEQGDSAMYLCASSSMYRAPGNTIYFGEGSWLTVV.

The chain has TRBV27 and TRBJ2-7, with TRBD2 matching over 9 bases. Germline V gives CDR1 MNHEY, CDR2 SMNVEV (reference sequence). V lost 4 bases to trimming and J lost 0 bases; unmatched junction nucleotides: 7. This CDR3 region has 16 residues. The CDR3 is CASSSSLAGSSYEQYF. CDR3 in DNA: TGTGCCAGCAGTTCCAGCCTAGCGGGAAGCTCCTACGAGCAGTACTTC.

This clone came up once. This sequence joins TRBV3-1 (or the pseudogene TRBV3-2) and TRBJ2-3, with 12 bases fitting TRBD2. The ends lost 3 bases at V and 8 bases at J; junction bases unmatched: 3. Germline CDR1 and CDR2: LGHDT and YNNKEL (reference sequence). The CDR3 consists of 14 residues. The CDR3 DNA sequence: TGTGCCAGCAGCCAGGTACTAGCGGGAGGTACGCAGTATTTT. The encoded protein is CASSQVLAGGTQYF.

This sequence joins TRBV20-1 and TRBJ1-5, with 7 positions matching TRBD1. Germline loops: CDR1 DFQATT, CDR2 SNEGSKA (reference sequence). This CDR3 contains 15 residues. Germline trimming cut 3 bases from V and 2 bases from J; bases unmatched to any gene: 7. The CDR3 DNA follows: TGCAGTGCTAGTAATCGGGACAGACGCAATCAGCCCCAGCATTTT. It is translated as CSASNRDRRNQPQHF.

Details on this clone: The identical CDR3 is also encoded by other nucleotide sequences in the sample. The gene calls are TRBV9 and TRBJ1-1, with 7 bases aligning to TRBD1. This CDR3 has 15 amino acids. Per germline, CDR1 SGDLS and CDR2 YYNGEE. Trimming cost V 4 bases and J 1 base; bases outside gene matches: 7. CDR3 in DNA: TGTGCCAGCAGCCCTCAAGACAGGGCGAACACTGAAGCTTTCTTT. This codes for CASSPQDRANTEAFF.

Notes on this clone: This same CDR3 is encoded by further DNA sequences in the sample. The J gene is TRBJ2-7, the V gene TRBV18, with TRBD2 matching over 12 bases. The CDR3 extends over 15 amino acids. V was pared by 3 bases and J by 4 bases, with 4 bases of the junction left unmatched. Germline V lookup: CDR1 KGHSH, CDR2 LQKENI. The CDR3 reads CASSPGTSGRYEQYF. CDR3 coding DNA: TGTGCCAGCTCACCCGGCACTAGCGGGAGGTACGAGCAGTACTTC.

The chain is built from TRBV30 and TRBJ1-1; tentatively, D is TRBD1 (5 bases). V dropped 3 bases and J dropped 8 bases, with 10 bases sitting between them. CDR1 GTSNPN and CDR2 SVGIG come from the germline V gene (reference sequence). This CDR3 comprises 11 residues. CDR3 in amino acids: CAWRGQTEAFF. Written as DNA, the CDR3 is TGTGCCTGGAGGGGGCAGACAGAAGCTTTCTTT. Complete variable domain (other parts from reference TRBV30 and TRBJ1-1): SQTIHQWPATLVQPVGSPLSLECTVEGTSNPNLYWYRQAAGRGLQLLFYSVGIGQISSEVPQNLSASRPQDRQFILSSKKLLLSDSGFYLCAWRGQTEAFFGQGTRLTVV.

The chain carries TRBV11-2 and TRBJ2-7; no firm D call. Germline-derived CDR1 and CDR2 are SGHAT and FQNNGV. The CDR3 runs 16 residues. The V end lost 5 bases, the J end lost 0 bases, and 17 bases lay between the germline ends. The DNA of the CDR3 is TGTGCCAGCAGCCCGAAGCCAAATCTAAGCTCCTACGAGCAGTACTTC. Residues: CASSPKPNLSSYEQYF.

The gene calls are TRBV11-2 and TRBJ1-2, with TRBD1 as a possible D gene (6 bases). Trimming left V 8 bases short and J 4 bases short, with 14 bases between. The CDR3 loop spans 13 amino acids. From germline, CDR1 is SGHAT and CDR2 FQNNGV. The CDR3 spells CASRLGAAYGYTF. CDR3 DNA: TGTGCCAGCCGGCTGGGGGCTGCCTATGGCTACACCTTC.

The chain joins TRBV11-3 to TRBJ1-1; D uncertain. The CDR3 is 13 amino acids. Germline V CDR1 and CDR2: SGHNT, YENEEA. Trimming cost V 3 bases and J 1 base, with 6 bases left between them. The CDR3 reads CASSFKRNTEAFF. The CDR3 coding sequence is TGTGCCAGCAGCTTCAAGAGGAACACTGAAGCTTTCTTT.

This chain links TRBV7-9 with TRBJ1-6, with D uncertain. The germline gives CDR1 SEHNR, CDR2 FQNEAQ (reference sequence). Trimming pared 5 bases from V and 6 bases from J, leaving 14 bases between. The CDR3 runs to 15 residues. CDR3 protein: CASSPSRSTNSPLHF. In DNA form, the CDR3 reads TGTGCCAGCAGCCCCTCCCGATCTACTAATTCACCCCTCCACTTT.

This clone was detected once. J is TRBJ1-2 and V is TRBV6-1, with D uncertain. This CDR3 is 13 amino acids long. The germline CDR1 and CDR2 sequences are MNHNS and SASEGT. Trimming took 3 bases from V and 1 from J, leaving 6 bases between them. The CDR3 is CASSESYNYGYTF. In nucleotides, the CDR3 is TGTGCCAGCAGTGAGTCGTATAACTATGGCTACACCTTC.

The chain couples TRBV3-1 (or the pseudogene TRBV3-2) to TRBJ2-3, with TRBD1 matching 8 bases. Per germline, CDR1 LGHDT and CDR2 YNNKEL (reference sequence). V lost 5 bases to trimming and J lost 2 bases; unmatched junction nucleotides: 6. The CDR3 totals 15 residues. The CDR3 nucleotides read TGTGCCAGCAGCGAGACAGGGGTCGTCACAGATACGCAGTATTTT. Its protein product is CASSETGVVTDTQYF.

This chain connects TRBV5-4 to TRBJ2-7, with a tentative D call TRBD2 (5 bases). CDR1 is SGHNT, CDR2 YYREEE, per germline (reference sequence). The ends were cut back, 4 bases at V and 4 bases at J, with 9 bases in the middle. The CDR3 runs 12 residues. In DNA form, the CDR3 reads TGTGCCAGCAGCGTCGGGGTTTACGAGCAGTACTTC. Translated, it gives CASSVGVYEQYF.

The genes are TRBV12-3 or TRBV12-4 and TRBJ2-2; D uncertain. The CDR3 runs 11 residues. V was trimmed by 3 bases and J by 7 bases, leaving 3 bases between them. The CDR3 loop reads CASSFVGELFF. The DNA of the CDR3 is TGTGCCAGCAGTTTCGTCGGGGAGCTGTTTTTT.

The genes are TRBV13 and TRBJ1-2; D might be TRBD1 (5 bases). Trimming removed 5 bases at V and 1 base at J, with 11 bases between. This CDR3 has 14 residues. Germline V lookup: CDR1 PRHDT, CDR2 FYEKMQ (reference sequence). CDR3 loop: CASSAGGLNYGYTF. CDR3 DNA: TGTGCCAGCAGCGCCGGGGGACTTAACTATGGCTACACCTTC.

This clone was counted a few times. The chain recombines TRBV2 with TRBJ1-2; 8 nucleotides match TRBD1. CDR1 and CDR2 from the germline V gene are SNHLY and FYNNEI. The CDR3 totals 13 residues. With V trimmed by 7 bases and J by 8 bases, 9 bases remained unmatched. The CDR3 spells CASTVQGGGGYTF. CDR3 in DNA: TGTGCCAGCACGGTACAGGGGGGTGGAGGCTACACCTTC.

This chain connects TRBV25-1 to TRBJ1-3; no definite D call. The CDR3 sequence is 15 residues long. V was cut by 1 base and J by 2 bases, with 9 bases left in between. CDR1 MGHDK and CDR2 SYGVNS come from the germline V gene. The CDR3 protein is CASSESGSAGNTIYF. The CDR3 DNA sequence: TGTGCCAGCAGTGAATCGGGGTCGGCTGGAAACACCATATATTTT. The full variable domain, completed using reference TRBV25-1 and TRBJ1-3, is EADIYQTPRYLVIGTGKKITLECSQTMGHDKMYWYQQDPGMELHLIHYSYGVNSTEKGDLSSESTVSRIRTEHFPLTLESARPSHTSQYLCASSESGSAGNTIYFGEGSWLTVV.

The chain is built from TRBV19 and TRBJ1-1; weak D call: TRBD1 (5 bases). V lost 5 bases and J 5 bases, leaving 12 bases between the germline ends. The germline gives CDR1 LNHDA, CDR2 SQIVND (reference sequence). The CDR3 contains 13 residues. The CDR3 loop is CASSLGGRTEAFF. In DNA, the CDR3 is TGTGCCAGTAGTTTGGGGGGGAGAACTGAAGCTTTCTTT.

This chain uses TRBV18 with TRBJ2-5; 8 nucleotides match TRBD1. CDR3 size: 17 residues. Germline values: CDR1 KGHSH, CDR2 LQKENI. Trimming at V came to 0 bases and at J to 4 bases, leaving 10 bases not matched to a gene. CDR3 in amino acids: CASSPPTQGAIGETQYF. The CDR3 DNA sequence: TGTGCCAGCTCACCACCGACGCAGGGGGCGATAGGAGAGACCCAGTACTTC.

This chain connects TRBV15 to TRBJ2-5, with 10 bases identical to TRBD2. Germline assignment: CDR1 LNHNV and CDR2 YYDKDF (reference sequence). V lost 0 bases to trimming and J lost 4 bases; unmatched junction nucleotides: 11. CDR3 length: 18 residues. CDR3 DNA sequence: TGTGCCACCAGCAGAGAGGAGCTAGGGTTAGCGGGAGGAGAGACCCAGTACTTC. Translated, it gives CATSREELGLAGGETQYF. Based on the CDR3 plus reference TRBV15 and TRBJ2-5, the full variable domain is DAMVIQNPRYQVTQFGKPVTLSCSQTLNHNVMYWYQQKSSQAPKLLFHYYDKDFNNEADTPDNFQSRRPNTSFCFLDIRSPGLGDTAMYLCATSREELGLAGGETQYFGPGTRLLVL.

This rearrangement joins TRBV7-9 to TRBJ2-3, with D perhaps matching TRBD1 (7 bases). This CDR3 region has 20 residues. Trimming removed 5 bases at V and 0 bases at J, with 27 bases between. The germline V gene encodes CDR1 SEHNR and CDR2 FQNEAQ (reference sequence). The DNA for the CDR3 is TGTGCCAGCAGCAACGCTAAGGGGGGACAGTTAACTACTAGCACAGATACGCAGTATTTT. This sequence encodes CASSNAKGGQLTTSTDTQYF.

This clone came up once. The rearrangement joins TRBV14 to TRBJ2-7; maybe TRBD2 (5 bases). In germline, CDR1 is SGHDN, CDR2 FVKESK. The CDR3 sequence is 14 residues long. The V and J ends lost 0 bases and 3 bases respectively, with 9 bases between them. The CDR3 here is CASSQELGNYEQYF. The CDR3 DNA reads as TGTGCCAGCAGCCAAGAACTAGGGAACTACGAGCAGTACTTC.

This clone was counted at least ten times. The genes are TRBV4-2 and TRBJ2-7, with unresolved D. This CDR3 spans 14 amino acids. The germline CDR1 and CDR2 sequences are LGHNA and YNFKEQ. Trimming stripped 0 bases from V and 4 bases from J, with 10 bases between. The CDR3 DNA reads TGTGCCAGCAGCCAAGATCTAGGTTTTTACGAGCAGTACTTC. Translating it yields CASSQDLGFYEQYF.